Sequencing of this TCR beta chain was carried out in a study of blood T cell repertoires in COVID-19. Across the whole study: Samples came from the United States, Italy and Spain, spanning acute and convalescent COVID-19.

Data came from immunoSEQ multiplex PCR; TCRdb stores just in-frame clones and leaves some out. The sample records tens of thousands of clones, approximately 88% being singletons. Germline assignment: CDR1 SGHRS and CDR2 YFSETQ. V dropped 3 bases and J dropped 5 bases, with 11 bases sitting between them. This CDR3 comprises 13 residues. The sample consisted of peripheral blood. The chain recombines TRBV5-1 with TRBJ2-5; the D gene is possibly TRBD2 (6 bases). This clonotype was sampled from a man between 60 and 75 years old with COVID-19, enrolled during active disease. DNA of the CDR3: TGCGCCAGCAGCTGCCCCCGGGGGGAGACCCAGTACTTC. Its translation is CASSCPRGETQYF.